This T cell receptor (beta chain) was found in a study of CXCR3-negative and CXCR3-positive naive CD8 T cells. Study-level information: Roughly 140 million TRB reads were obtained in total, which works out to about 1.5 +/- 0.3 million per library.

The CDR3 runs to 13 residues. Remarks on this clonotype: Its specificity is unknown.

General study results and limits: The study found CXCR3 expression partially decreased after cryopreservation and ran most assays on fresh PBMCs. For naive cells, CXCR3-negative and CXCR3-positive subsets had similar TRBV-TRBJ usage; for memory cells, usage differed. For CXCR3-positive naive cells, TRB CDR3s were more hydrophobic than those of CXCR3-negative naive cells.

The TRB cDNA libraries were prepared by 5' RACE with UMI labels. TCRdb re-analyzed the 5' RACE reads; it lists each CDR3 protein once, without DNA. The sample table sets out tens of thousands of distinct CDR3 sequences. The V and J genes are TRBV12-3 or TRBV12-4 and TRBJ2-7; TCRdb reports TRBD1, a call that lacks DNA to check it against. Sample: naive CXCR3+ CD8+ T cells from blood. Regarding subset: CD45RO-CCR7+CD27+CD95- naive CD8+ T cells expressing CXCR3 (TNR3+). The receptor was derived from a human donor in good health. Some clones in this sample may be carry-over from other donors' samples. CDR3: CASSLSLFYEQYF.